This entry lists 18 T cell receptor beta chains sequenced from one sample in a study of OX40 agonist ivuxolimab in advanced cancers. Libraries were prepared by immunoSEQ multiplex PCR; TCRdb keeps only in-frame clonotypes and omits some of them. The sample gives around 46,000 clones, 89% of which show up once; approximately 12% is in the top ten. This specimen consisted of CD4+ or CD8+ T cells sorted from blood, obtained in a trial of the OX40 agonist ivuxolimab. Receptor source: an adult with an advanced solid tumor such as melanoma, head and neck, liver or kidney cancer.

J is TRBJ2-7 and V is TRBV9; D possibly uses TRBD1 or TRBD2 (5 bases each). The CDR3 sequence is 13 residues long. V lost 4 bases and J lost 6, with 14 bases in between. The germline CDR1 and CDR2 sequences are SGDLS and YYNGEE. CDR3 nucleotides: TGTGCCAGCAGCCCTATAGGGACCCGCGAGCAGTACTTC. It yields the protein CASSPIGTREQYF.

V is TRBV4-2 and J is TRBJ2-7; D gene uncertain. Trimming removed 7 bases from V and 0 bases from J, with 7 bases in between. CDR3 length: 12 amino acids. Germline V gene lookup returns CDR1 LGHNA and CDR2 YNFKEQ. The CDR3 loop is CASTVSSYEQYF. The CDR3 DNA is TGTGCCAGCACGGTCAGCTCCTACGAGCAGTACTTC.

The rearrangement links TRBV7-7 to TRBJ2-7; possibly TRBD2 for D (5 bases). The CDR3 has 15 amino acids. Trimming cost V 5 bases and J 6 bases, with 20 bases left between them. CDR1 is SSHAT and CDR2 is FNYEAQ in the germline V gene (reference sequence). CDR3 coding DNA: TGTGCCAGCAGCCCGGGAATGGGCCGGGCGGGCGAGCAGTACTTC. It is translated as CASSPGMGRAGEQYF.

The V call is TRBV6-5, the J call TRBJ1-3; a possible D gene is TRBD1 (6 bases). V gave up 7 bases and J gave up 0 bases, with 10 bases separating them. Germline V gene lookup returns CDR1 MNHEY and CDR2 SVGAGI. The CDR3 covers 14 residues. CDR3 loop: CASTQGTSGNTIYF. CDR3 sequence (DNA): TGTGCCAGCACACAGGGCACCTCTGGAAACACCATATATTTT.

Regarding this clone: The junction departs from germline at one end; a sequencing error may be responsible. The chain employs TRBV7-3 and TRBJ1-1, with a tentative D call TRBD1 (5 bases). The CDR3 is 12 residues long. Germline CDR1 and CDR2: SGHTA and FQGTGA. CDR3 in amino acids: CASSLGGADPSF. CDR3 nucleotide sequence: TGTGCCAGCAGCTTAGGTGGGGCGGACCCGTCGTTT.

This clone was counted a few times. This chain links TRBV4-1 with TRBJ1-5; D may be TRBD1 (5 bases). This CDR3 is 15 amino acids long. V lost 0 bases to trimming and J lost 0 bases, with 6 bases between them. Germline assignment: CDR1 MGHRA and CDR2 YSYEKL. This CDR3 is CASSQDQGSNQPQHF. The CDR3, as DNA: TGCGCCAGCAGCCAAGACCAGGGTAGCAATCAGCCCCAGCATTTT.

V gene TRBV19 combines with J gene TRBJ2-1; the D gene is possibly TRBD1 (6 bases). The germline V and J ends were trimmed by 8 bases and 0 bases, with 32 bases remaining between them. The CDR3 sequence is 21 residues long. Per germline, CDR1 LNHDA and CDR2 SQIVND (reference sequence). DNA for the CDR3: TGTGCCAGTCACCCAACCCCTCTCGGACAGAGTCCGCCCGACTCCTACAATGAGCAGTTCTTC. It codes for CASHPTPLGQSPPDSYNEQFF.

The V and J genes are TRBV5-4 and TRBJ1-1, with a tentative D call TRBD1 (5 bases). Germline V gives CDR1 SGHNT, CDR2 YYREEE (reference sequence). The length of the CDR3 is 17 residues. V was cut by 1 base and J by 0 bases, with 16 bases left in between. The CDR3 sequence: CASSLFRQGLMNTEAFF. CDR3 nucleotide sequence: TGTGCCAGCAGCTTGTTTCGGCAGGGACTCATGAACACTGAAGCTTTCTTT. The complete variable domain, with remaining parts taken from reference TRBV5-4 and TRBJ1-1, reads ETGVTQSPTHLIKTRGQQVTLRCSSQSGHNTVSWYQQALGQGPQFIFQYYREEENGRGNFPPRFSGLQFPNYSSELNVNALELDDSALYLCASSLFRQGLMNTEAFFGQGTRLTVV.

The chain links TRBV9 to TRBJ2-7; 7 nucleotides line up with TRBD2. Germline V gene lookup returns CDR1 SGDLS and CDR2 YYNGEE. This CDR3 is 15 amino acids long. V was clipped by 4 bases and J by 5 bases; unmatched bases: 12. CDR3 DNA: TGTGCCAGCAGCCCTGTGGGGCGGGAGTTAGACGAGCAGTACTTC. As protein: CASSPVGRELDEQYF.

The V and J genes are TRBV2 and TRBJ2-1, with 10 bases identical to TRBD2. Germline V gives CDR1 SNHLY, CDR2 FYNNEI. V shed 3 bases and J 4 bases; nucleotides not matched to a gene: 15. The CDR3 totals 19 residues. CDR3 residues: CASSDSEIAGGGIYNEQFF. The CDR3 DNA reads TGTGCCAGCAGTGACAGCGAAATAGCGGGAGGAGGAATTTACAATGAGCAGTTCTTC.

This chain uses TRBV6-5 with TRBJ2-7, with D possibly matching TRBD2 (6 bases). Germline V gene lookup returns CDR1 MNHEY and CDR2 SVGAGI. V was shortened by 3 bases and J by 4 bases, with 16 bases between the two germline ends. The length of the CDR3 is 15 residues. CDR3 sequence reads: CASSYTAGLIYEQYF. CDR3 sequence (DNA): TGTGCCAGCAGTTATACGGCGGGATTAATTTACGAGCAGTACTTC.

The V call is TRBV5-4, the J call TRBJ2-5; TRBD2 matches at 7 bases. TRBJ2-7 matches the DNA end more closely, so the J call is doubtful. This CDR3 has 15 amino acids. The germline gives CDR1 SGHNT, CDR2 YYREEE (reference sequence). CDR3 DNA: TGTGCCAGCAGCTTGGACGGGGGGAACTCCTACGAGCAGTACTTC. It yields the protein CASSLDGGNSYEQYF.

This chain joins TRBV18 and TRBJ2-3, with 11 positions matching TRBD2. The germline gives CDR1 KGHSH, CDR2 LQKENI. CDR3 length equals 16 residues. V lost 5 bases and J lost 5; bases outside the gene matches: 9. CDR3 nucleotide sequence: TGTGCCAGCTCAACTAGCGGGAGCCCTGGGGGAGATACGCAGTATTTT. Protein sequence: CASSTSGSPGGDTQYF. Together with reference TRBV18 and TRBJ2-3, the CDR3 gives the full variable domain: NAGVMQNPRHLVRRRGQEARLRCSPMKGHSHVYWYRQLPEEGLKFMVYLQKENIIDESGMPKERFSAEFPKEGPSILRIQQVVRGDSAAYFCASSTSGSPGGDTQYFGPGTRLTVL.

The V call is TRBV9, the J call TRBJ2-5, with TRBD1 identical over 7 bases. This CDR3 spans 15 amino acids. CDR1 and CDR2 (germline): SGDLS, YYNGEE. V was pared by 0 bases and J by 0 bases, with 2 bases of the junction left unmatched. This CDR3 reads CASSVEGADQETQYF. As DNA, the CDR3 is TGTGCCAGCAGCGTAGAGGGGGCGGACCAAGAGACCCAGTACTTC.

The chain carries TRBV7-3 and TRBJ2-7; D is unresolved. Trimming pared 2 bases from V and 7 bases from J, leaving 6 bases between. Germline loops: CDR1 SGHTA, CDR2 FQGTGA. There are 11 residues in the CDR3. CDR3 sequence reads: CASSLAWEQYF. The CDR3 coding sequence is TGTGCCAGCAGCTTAGCGTGGGAGCAGTACTTC.

J is TRBJ2-1 and V is TRBV15; unclear D gene. Trimming stripped 1 base from V and 0 bases from J, with 10 bases between. The germline gives CDR1 LNHNV, CDR2 YYDKDF (reference sequence). The CDR3 extends over 16 amino acids. The chain's CDR3 is CATSRVAVSSYNEQFF. The CDR3 bases are TGTGCCACCAGCAGAGTAGCTGTAAGCTCCTACAATGAGCAGTTCTTC.

This clone appeared once. The chain uses TRBV29-1 and TRBJ2-7; 9 bases map to TRBD1. CDR3 length equals 13 residues. Trimming at V came to 2 bases and at J to 4 bases, leaving 3 bases not matched to a gene. The germline V gene has CDR1 SQVTM and CDR2 ANQGSEA. Written as DNA, the CDR3 is TGCAGCGTTGAAACGGGACAGGGATACGAGCAGTACTTC. Translated: CSVETGQGYEQYF.

The chain has TRBV19 and TRBJ1-3; D gene uncertain. The CDR3 extends over 19 amino acids. With 3 bases removed from V and 0 bases from J, the gap between germline ends came to 21 bases. Germline assignment: CDR1 LNHDA and CDR2 SQIVND (reference sequence). The CDR3 DNA follows: TGTGCCAGTAGTATCATAATAGTTGACACAGACCTCTCTGGAAACACCATATATTTT. It codes for CASSIIIVDTDLSGNTIYF.